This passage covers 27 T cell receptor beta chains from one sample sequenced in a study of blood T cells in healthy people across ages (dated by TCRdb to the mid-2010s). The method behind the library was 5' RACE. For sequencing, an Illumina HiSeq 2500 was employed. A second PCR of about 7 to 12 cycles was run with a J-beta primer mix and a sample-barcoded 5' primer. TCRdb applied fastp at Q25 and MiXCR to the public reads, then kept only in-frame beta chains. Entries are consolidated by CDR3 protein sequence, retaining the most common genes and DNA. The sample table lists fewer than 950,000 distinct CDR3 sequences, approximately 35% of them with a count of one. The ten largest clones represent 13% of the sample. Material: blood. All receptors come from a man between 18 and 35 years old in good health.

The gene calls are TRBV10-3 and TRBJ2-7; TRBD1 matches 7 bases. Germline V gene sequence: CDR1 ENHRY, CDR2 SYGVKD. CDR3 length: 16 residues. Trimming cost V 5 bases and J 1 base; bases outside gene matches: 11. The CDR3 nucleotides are TGTGCCATCAGTAAGCATGGGGACAGAAATTCCTACGAGCAGTACTTC. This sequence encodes CAISKHGDRNSYEQYF.

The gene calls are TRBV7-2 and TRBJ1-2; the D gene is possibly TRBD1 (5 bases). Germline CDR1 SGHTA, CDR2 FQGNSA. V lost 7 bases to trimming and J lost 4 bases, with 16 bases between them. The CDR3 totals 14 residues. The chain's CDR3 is CASTIDGGRYGYTF. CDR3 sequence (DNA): TGTGCCAGCACCATTGACGGGGGTCGCTATGGCTACACCTTC.

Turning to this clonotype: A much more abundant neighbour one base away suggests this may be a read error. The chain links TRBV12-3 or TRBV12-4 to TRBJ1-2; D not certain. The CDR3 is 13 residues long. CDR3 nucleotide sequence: TGTGCCAGCAGCCGGGGAAATAACTATGGCGACACCTTC. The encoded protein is CASSRGNNYGDTF.

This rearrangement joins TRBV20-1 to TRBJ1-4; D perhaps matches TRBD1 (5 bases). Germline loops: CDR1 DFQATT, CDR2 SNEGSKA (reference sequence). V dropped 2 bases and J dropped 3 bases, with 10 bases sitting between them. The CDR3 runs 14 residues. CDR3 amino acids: CSARPGDSNEKLFF. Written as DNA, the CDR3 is TGCAGTGCTAGACCTGGGGACTCTAATGAAAAACTGTTTTTT.

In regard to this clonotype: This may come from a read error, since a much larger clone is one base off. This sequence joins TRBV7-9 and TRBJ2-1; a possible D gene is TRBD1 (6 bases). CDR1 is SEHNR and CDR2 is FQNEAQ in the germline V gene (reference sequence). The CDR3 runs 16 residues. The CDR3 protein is CASSLVLGQYYKEQFF. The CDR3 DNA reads TGTGCCAGCAGCTTAGTCCTCGGACAGTACTACAAGGAGCAGTTCTTC.

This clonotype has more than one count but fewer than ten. In nucleotides, the CDR3 is TGCGCCAGCAGCTCAAGCGTCGGCTACGAGCAGTACTTC. Protein sequence: CASSSSVGYEQYF. The genes are TRBV4-3 and TRBJ2-7; D remains ambiguous. Trimming stripped 5 bases from V and 3 bases from J, with 11 bases between. This CDR3 is 13 amino acids long. Germline V gives CDR1 LGHNA, CDR2 YSLEER.

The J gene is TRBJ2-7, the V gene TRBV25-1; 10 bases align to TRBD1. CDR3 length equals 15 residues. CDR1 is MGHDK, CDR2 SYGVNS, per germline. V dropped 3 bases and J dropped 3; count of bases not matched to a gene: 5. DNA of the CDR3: TGTGCCAGCAGTGAGTGGACAGGGGGGATCTACGAGCAGTACTTC. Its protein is CASSEWTGGIYEQYF.

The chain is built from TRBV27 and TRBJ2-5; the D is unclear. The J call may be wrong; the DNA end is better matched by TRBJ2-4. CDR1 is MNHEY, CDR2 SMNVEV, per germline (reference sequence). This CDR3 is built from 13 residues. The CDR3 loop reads CASSVNGENIQYF. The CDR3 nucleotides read TGTGCCAGCAGTGTAAATGGGGAAAACATTCAGTACTTC.

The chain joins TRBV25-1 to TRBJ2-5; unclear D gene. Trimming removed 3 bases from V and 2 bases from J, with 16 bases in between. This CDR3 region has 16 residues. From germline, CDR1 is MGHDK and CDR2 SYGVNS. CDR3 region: CASSESGWPTQETQYF. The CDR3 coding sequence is TGTGCCAGCAGTGAGTCCGGTTGGCCCACTCAAGAGACCCAGTACTTC.

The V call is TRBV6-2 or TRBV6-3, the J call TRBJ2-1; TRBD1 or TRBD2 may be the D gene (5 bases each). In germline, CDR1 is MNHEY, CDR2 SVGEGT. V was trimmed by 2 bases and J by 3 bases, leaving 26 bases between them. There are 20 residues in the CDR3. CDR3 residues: CASSYQLSSLGTENYNEQFF. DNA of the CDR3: TGTGCCAGCAGTTACCAGCTATCTTCGTTGGGGACGGAGAACTACAATGAGCAGTTCTTC.

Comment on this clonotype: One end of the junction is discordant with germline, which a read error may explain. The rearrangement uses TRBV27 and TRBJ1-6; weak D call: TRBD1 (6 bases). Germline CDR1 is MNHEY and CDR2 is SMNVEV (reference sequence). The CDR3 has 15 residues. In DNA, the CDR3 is TGTGCCAGCAGTTTGGCTGGACAGTTCAATTCACCCCCCCACTTT. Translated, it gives CASSLAGQFNSPPHF.

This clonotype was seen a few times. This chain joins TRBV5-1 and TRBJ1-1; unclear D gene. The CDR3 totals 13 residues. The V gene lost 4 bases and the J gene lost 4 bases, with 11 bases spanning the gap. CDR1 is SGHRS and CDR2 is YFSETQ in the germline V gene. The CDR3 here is CASSPEEGTEAFF. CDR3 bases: TGCGCCAGCAGCCCCGAAGAGGGCACTGAAGCTTTCTTT.

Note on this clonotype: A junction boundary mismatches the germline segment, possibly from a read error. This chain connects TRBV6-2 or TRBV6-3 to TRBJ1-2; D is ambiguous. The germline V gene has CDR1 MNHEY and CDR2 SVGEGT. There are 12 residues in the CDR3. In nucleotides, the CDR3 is TGTGCCGGCAGCTCGGGGATTTATGGCTACACCTTC. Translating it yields CAGSSGIYGYTF.

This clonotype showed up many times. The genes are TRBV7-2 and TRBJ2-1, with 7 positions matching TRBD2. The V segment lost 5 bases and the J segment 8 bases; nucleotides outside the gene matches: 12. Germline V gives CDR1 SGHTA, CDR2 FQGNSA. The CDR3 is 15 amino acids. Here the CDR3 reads CASSPESGGWDEQFF. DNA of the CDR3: TGTGCCAGCAGCCCAGAATCGGGGGGTTGGGATGAGCAGTTCTTC.

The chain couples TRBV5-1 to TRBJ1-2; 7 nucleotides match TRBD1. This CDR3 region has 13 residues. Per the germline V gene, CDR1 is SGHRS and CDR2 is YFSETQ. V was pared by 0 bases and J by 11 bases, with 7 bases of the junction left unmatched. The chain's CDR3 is CASSLGTGQAYTF. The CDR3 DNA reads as TGCGCCAGCAGCTTGGGGACAGGCCAAGCATACACCTTC.

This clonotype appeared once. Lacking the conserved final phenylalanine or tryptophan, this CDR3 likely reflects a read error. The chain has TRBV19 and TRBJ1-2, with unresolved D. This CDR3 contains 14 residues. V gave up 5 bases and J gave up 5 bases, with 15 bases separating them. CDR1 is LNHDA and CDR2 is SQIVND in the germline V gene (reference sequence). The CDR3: CASSSNPGAYGYTL. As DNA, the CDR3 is TGTGCCAGTAGTTCCAACCCGGGAGCTTATGGCTACACCCTC.

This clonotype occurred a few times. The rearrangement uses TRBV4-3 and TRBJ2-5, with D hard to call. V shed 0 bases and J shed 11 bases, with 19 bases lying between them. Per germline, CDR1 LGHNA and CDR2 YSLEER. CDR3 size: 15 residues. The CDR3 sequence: CASSQDKSRYNEQYF. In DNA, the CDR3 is TGCGCCAGCAGCCAAGATAAATCGCGGTACAATGAGCAGTACTTC.

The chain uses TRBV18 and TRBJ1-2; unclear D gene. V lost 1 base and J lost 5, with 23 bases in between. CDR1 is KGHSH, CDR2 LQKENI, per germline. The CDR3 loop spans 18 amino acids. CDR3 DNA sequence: TGTGCCAGCTCACCACTCTCTGCCCCCTCGCCGAAAGGGTATGGCTACACCTTC. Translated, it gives CASSPLSAPSPKGYGYTF.

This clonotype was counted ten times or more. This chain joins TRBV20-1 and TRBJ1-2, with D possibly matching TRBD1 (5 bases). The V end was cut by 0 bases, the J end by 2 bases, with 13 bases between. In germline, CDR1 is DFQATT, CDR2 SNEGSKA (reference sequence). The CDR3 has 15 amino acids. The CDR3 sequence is CSARDGDGINYGYTF. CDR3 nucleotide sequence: TGCAGTGCTAGAGATGGGGACGGAATAAACTATGGCTACACCTTC.

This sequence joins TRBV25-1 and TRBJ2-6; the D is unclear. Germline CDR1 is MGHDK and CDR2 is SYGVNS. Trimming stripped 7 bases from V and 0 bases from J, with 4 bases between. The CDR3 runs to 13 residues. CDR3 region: CASINSGANVLTF. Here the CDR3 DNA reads TGTGCCAGCATCAACTCTGGGGCCAACGTCCTGACTTTC.

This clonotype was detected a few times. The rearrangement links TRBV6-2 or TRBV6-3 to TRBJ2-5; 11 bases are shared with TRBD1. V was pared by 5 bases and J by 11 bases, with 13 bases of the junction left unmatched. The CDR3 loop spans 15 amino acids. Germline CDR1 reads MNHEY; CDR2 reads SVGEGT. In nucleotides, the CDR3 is TGTGCCAGCAGTCCCACCGGGACAGGGGGTAAAGAGCAGTACTTC. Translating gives CASSPTGTGGKEQYF.

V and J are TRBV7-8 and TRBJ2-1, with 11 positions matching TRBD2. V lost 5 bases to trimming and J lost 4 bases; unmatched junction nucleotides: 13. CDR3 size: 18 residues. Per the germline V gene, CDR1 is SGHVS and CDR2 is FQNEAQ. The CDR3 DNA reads TGTGCCAGCAGCCTACTCGGTGTGGCTAGCGGGGGGTACAATGAGCAGTTCTTC. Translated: CASSLLGVASGGYNEQFF.

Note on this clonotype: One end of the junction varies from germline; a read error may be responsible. CDR3 residues: CASSLDRSDNEQYF. The CDR3 coding sequence is TGCGCCAGCAGCTTGGACAGGTCAGACAATGAGCAGTATTTC. The V call is TRBV5-1, the J call TRBJ2-7; TRBD1 might be the D (5 bases). CDR1 and CDR2 (germline): SGHRS, YFSETQ. The CDR3 contains 14 residues.

Here the CDR3 DNA reads TGTGCCTGGAGACCCGGGCCTCGCACCGGGGAGCTGTTTTTT. Protein sequence: CAWRPGPRTGELFF. This rearrangement joins TRBV30 to TRBJ2-2; D is unclear. The CDR3 totals 14 residues. The V gene's germline CDR1 is GTSNPN and CDR2 SVGIG (reference sequence). V lost 3 bases to trimming and J lost 4 bases, with 12 bases between them.

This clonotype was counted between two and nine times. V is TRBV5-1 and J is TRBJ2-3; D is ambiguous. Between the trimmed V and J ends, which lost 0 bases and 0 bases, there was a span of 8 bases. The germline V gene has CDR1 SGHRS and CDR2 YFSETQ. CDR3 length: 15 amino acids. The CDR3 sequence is CASSLVSASTDTQYF. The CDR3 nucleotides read TGCGCCAGCAGCTTGGTATCAGCTAGCACAGATACGCAGTATTTT.

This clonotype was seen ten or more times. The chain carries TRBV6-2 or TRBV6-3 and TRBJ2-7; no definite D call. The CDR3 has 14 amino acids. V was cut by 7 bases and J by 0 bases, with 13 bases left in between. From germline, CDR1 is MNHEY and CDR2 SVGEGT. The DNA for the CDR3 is TGTGCCAGCACCTCTAACGACAACTCCTACGAGCAGTACTTC. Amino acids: CASTSNDNSYEQYF.

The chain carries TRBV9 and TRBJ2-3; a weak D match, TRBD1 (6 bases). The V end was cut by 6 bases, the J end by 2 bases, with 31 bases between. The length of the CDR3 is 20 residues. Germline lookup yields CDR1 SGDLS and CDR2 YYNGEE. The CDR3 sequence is CASTPRTGTPERSSTDTQYF. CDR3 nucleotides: TGTGCCAGCACCCCAAGGACCGGGACACCGGAAAGATCTTCCACAGATACGCAGTATTTT.